This section outlines one TCR beta chain sequence together with its context. What it binds is not known. This entry comes from a study of T cell responses to AZD1222 COVID-19 vaccine. General observations from the study: Spike-specific TCR breadth and depth grew following two AZD1222 doses. Dominant at 160-218 and 743-854, vaccine-associated CD4 TCRs also spanned spike.

TCRdb keeps only in-frame clones here, not all; method: immunoSEQ multiplex PCR. The sample comprises some 120,000 clones, over 75% of which are singletons, and roughly 1.6% rests with the top ten. The starting material was peripheral blood, obtained on day 0 of AZD1222 vaccination. The clonotype was recovered from an adult in good health.

The CDR3 sequence: CATSRDLYSPGEPQHF. The CDR3 region has the DNA TGTGCCACCAGCAGAGACCTATATTCCCCCGGAGAGCCCCAGCATTTT. The gene calls are TRBV15 and TRBJ1-5; unclear D gene. The CDR3 covers 16 residues. The germline CDR1 and CDR2 sequences are LNHNV and YYDKDF (reference sequence). V lost 0 bases to trimming and J lost 8 bases, with 17 bases between them.